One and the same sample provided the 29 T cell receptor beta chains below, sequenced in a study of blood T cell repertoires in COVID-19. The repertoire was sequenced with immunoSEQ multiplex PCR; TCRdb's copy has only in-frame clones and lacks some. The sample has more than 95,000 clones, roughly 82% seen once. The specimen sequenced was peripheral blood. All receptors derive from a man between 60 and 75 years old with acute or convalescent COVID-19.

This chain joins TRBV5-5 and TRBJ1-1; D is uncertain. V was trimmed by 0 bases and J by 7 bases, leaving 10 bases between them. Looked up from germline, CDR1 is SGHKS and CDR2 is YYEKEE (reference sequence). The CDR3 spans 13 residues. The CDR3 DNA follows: TGTGCCAGCAGCTTGGCCTTGTATAGTGAAGCTTTCTTT. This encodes CASSLALYSEAFF.

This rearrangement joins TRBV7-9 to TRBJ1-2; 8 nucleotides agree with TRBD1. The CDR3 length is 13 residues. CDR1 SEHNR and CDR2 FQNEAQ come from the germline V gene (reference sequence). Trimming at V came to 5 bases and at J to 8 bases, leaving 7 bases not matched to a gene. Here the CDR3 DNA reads TGTGCCAGCAGCCGGGACAGGTTCTTAGGCTACACCTTC. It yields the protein CASSRDRFLGYTF.

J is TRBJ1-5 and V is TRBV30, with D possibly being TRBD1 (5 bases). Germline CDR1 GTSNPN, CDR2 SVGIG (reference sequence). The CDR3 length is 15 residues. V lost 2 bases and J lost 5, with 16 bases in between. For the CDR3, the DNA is TGTGCCTGGAGTTCAGGCCGTGGGGGGGATCAGCCCCAGCATTTT. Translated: CAWSSGRGGDQPQHF.

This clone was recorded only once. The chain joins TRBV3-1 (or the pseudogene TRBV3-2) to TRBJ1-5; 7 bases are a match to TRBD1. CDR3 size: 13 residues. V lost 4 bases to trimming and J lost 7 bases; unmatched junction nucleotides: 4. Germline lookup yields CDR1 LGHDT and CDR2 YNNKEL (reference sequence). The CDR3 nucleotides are TGTGCCAGCAGCCTCCAGGGGGTCCAGCCCCAGCATTTT. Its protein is CASSLQGVQPQHF.

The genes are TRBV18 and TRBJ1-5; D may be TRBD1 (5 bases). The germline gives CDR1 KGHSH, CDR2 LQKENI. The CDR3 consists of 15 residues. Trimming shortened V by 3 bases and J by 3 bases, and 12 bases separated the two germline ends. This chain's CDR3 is CASSPQPGVNQPQHF. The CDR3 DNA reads TGTGCCAGCTCACCCCAACCGGGGGTCAATCAGCCCCAGCATTTT.

Here the CDR3 reads CASSQQTANYGYTF. Written as DNA, the CDR3 is TGTGCCAGCAGCCAACAGACAGCTAACTATGGCTACACCTTC. This chain links TRBV16 with TRBJ1-2, with D tentatively TRBD1 (5 bases). V was clipped by 2 bases and J by 0 bases, with 7 bases between them. CDR3 size: 14 residues. Germline CDR1 and CDR2: KGHSY and FQNENV. The full variable domain, in which reference TRBV16 and TRBJ1-2 provide the parts outside the CDR3, is GEEVAQTPKHLVRGEGQKAKLYCAPIKGHSYVFWYQQVLKNEFKFLISFQNENVFDETGMPKERFSAKCLPNSPCSLEIQATKLEDSAVYFCASSQQTANYGYTFGSGTRLTVV.

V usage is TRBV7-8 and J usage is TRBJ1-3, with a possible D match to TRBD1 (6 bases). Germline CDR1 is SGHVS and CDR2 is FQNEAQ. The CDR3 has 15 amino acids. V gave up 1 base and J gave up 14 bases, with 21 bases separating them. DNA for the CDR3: TGTGCCAGCAGCTTAGTGGGGGACACCCTCGTCCGTCTATATTTT. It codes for CASSLVGDTLVRLYF.

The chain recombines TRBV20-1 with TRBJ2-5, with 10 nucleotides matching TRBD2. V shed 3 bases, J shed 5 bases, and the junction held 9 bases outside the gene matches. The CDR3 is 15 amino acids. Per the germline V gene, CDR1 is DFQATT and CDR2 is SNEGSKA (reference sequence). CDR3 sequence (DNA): TGCAGTGCTAGTATTCCTAGCGGGAGTGCCGAGACCCAGTACTTC. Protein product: CSASIPSGSAETQYF.

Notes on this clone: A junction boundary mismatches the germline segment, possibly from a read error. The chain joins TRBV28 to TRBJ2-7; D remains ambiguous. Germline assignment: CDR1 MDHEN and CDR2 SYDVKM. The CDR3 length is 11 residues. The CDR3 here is CASSSSSEQYF. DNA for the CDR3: TGTGCCAGCAGTTCCTCCTCCGAGCAGTACTTC.

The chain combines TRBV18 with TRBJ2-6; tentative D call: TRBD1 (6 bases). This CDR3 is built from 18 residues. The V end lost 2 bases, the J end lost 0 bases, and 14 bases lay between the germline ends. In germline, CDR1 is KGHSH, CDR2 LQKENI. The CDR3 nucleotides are TGTGCCAGCTCACCAACGGGACACCAAAGCTCTGGGGCCAACGTCCTGACTTTC. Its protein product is CASSPTGHQSSGANVLTF.

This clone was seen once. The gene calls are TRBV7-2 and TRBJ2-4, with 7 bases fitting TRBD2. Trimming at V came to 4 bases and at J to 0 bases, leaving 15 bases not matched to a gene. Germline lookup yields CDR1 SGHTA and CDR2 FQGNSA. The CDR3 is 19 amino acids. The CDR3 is CASSSAHGVAGSAKNIQYF. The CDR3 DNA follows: TGTGCCAGCAGCTCCGCCCACGGGGTAGCGGGCTCAGCCAAAAACATTCAGTACTTC.

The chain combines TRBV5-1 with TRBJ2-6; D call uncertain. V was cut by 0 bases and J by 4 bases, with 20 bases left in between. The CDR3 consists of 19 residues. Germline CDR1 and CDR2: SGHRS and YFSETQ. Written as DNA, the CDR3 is TGCGCCAGCAGCTTGGCCGAGGCAACAACTCCTACCGGGGCCAACGTCCTGACTTTC. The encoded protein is CASSLAEATTPTGANVLTF. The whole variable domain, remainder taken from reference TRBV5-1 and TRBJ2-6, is KAGVTQTPRYLIKTRGQQVTLSCSPISGHRSVSWYQQTPGQGLQFLFEYFSETQRNKGNFPGRFSGRQFSNSRSEMNVSTLELGDSALYLCASSLAEATTPTGANVLTFGAGSRLTVL.

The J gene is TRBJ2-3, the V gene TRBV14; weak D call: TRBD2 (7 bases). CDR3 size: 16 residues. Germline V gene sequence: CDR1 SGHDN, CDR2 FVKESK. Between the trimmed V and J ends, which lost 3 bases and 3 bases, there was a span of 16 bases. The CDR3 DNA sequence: TGTGCCAGCAGCCATTGGGGGCTAGCGGATACAGATACGCAGTATTTT. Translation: CASSHWGLADTDTQYF.

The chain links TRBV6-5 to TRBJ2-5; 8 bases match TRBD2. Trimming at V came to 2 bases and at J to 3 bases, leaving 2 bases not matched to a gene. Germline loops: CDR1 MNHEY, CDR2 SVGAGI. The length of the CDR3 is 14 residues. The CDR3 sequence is CASSYQAGEETQYF. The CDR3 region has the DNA TGTGCCAGCAGTTACCAAGCGGGAGAAGAGACCCAGTACTTC.

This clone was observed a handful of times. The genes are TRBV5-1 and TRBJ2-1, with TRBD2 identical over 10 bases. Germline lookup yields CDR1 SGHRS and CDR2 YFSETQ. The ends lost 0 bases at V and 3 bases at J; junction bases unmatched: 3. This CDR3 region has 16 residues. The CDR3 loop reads CASSLGSSGGYNEQFF. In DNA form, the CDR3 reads TGCGCCAGCAGCTTGGGGTCTAGCGGGGGCTACAATGAGCAGTTCTTC.

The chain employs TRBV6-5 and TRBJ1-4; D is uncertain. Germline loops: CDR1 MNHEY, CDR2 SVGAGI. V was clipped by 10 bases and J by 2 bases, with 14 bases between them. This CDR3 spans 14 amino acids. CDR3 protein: CATSRRETNEKLFF. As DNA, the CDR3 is TGTGCCACCTCTCGAAGGGAGACTAATGAAAAACTGTTTTTT.

CDR3 in amino acids: CASSPWWGGEETQYF. DNA of the CDR3: TGTGCCAGCAGCCCCTGGTGGGGCGGGGAGGAGACCCAGTACTTC. V usage is TRBV14 and J usage is TRBJ2-5; maybe TRBD2 (6 bases). Germline V CDR1 and CDR2: SGHDN, FVKESK. CDR3 size: 15 residues. V shed 4 bases and J shed 5 bases, with 17 bases lying between them.

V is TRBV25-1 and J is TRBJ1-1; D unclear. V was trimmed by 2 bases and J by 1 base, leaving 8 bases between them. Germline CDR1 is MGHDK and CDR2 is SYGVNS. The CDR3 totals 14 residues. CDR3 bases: TGTGCCAGCAGTGAAAATACAGCGAACACTGAAGCTTTCTTT. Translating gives CASSENTANTEAFF. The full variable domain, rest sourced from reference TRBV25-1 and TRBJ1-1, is EADIYQTPRYLVIGTGKKITLECSQTMGHDKMYWYQQDPGMELHLIHYSYGVNSTEKGDLSSESTVSRIRTEHFPLTLESARPSHTSQYLCASSENTANTEAFFGQGTRLTVV.

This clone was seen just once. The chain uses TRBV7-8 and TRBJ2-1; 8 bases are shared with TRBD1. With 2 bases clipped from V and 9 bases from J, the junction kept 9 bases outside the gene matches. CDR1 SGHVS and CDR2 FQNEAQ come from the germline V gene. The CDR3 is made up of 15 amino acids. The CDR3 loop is CASSLFGQGPGEQFF. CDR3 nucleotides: TGTGCCAGCAGCTTATTCGGACAGGGTCCAGGTGAGCAGTTCTTC.

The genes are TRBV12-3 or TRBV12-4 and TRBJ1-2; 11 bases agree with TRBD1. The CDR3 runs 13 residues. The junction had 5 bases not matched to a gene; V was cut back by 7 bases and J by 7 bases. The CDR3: CASTLGQGVGYTF. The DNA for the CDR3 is TGTGCCAGCACCTTGGGACAGGGGGTTGGCTACACCTTC.

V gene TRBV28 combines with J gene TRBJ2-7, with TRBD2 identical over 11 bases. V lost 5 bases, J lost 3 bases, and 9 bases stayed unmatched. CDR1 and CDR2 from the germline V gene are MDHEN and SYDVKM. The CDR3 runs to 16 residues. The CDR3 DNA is TGTGCCAGCAGTCCTATGACTAGCGGGATTGTCTACGAGCAGTACTTC. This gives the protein CASSPMTSGIVYEQYF.

As DNA, the CDR3 is TGTGCCACCAGTGGACTAGCGGGCGAGCAGTACTTC. Protein product: CATSGLAGEQYF. The chain carries TRBV24-1 and TRBJ2-7; 10 nucleotides match TRBD2. This CDR3 contains 12 residues. Germline lookup yields CDR1 KGHDR and CDR2 SFDVKD. V shed 5 bases, J shed 6 bases, and the junction held 0 bases outside the gene matches.

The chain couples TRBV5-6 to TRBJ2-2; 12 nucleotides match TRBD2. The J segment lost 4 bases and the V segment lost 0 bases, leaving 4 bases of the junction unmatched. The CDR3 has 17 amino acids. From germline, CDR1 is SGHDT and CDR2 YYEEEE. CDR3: CASSLGLAGDVTGELFF. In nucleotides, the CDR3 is TGTGCCAGCAGCTTGGGACTAGCGGGAGATGTCACCGGGGAGCTGTTTTTT.

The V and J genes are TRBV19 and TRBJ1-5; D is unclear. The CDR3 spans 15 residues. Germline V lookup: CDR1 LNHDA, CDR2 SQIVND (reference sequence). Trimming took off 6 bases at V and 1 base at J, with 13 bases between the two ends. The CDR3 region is CASSPPGWSNQPQHF. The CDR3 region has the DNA TGTGCCAGTAGCCCACCCGGGTGGAGCAATCAGCCCCAGCATTTT.

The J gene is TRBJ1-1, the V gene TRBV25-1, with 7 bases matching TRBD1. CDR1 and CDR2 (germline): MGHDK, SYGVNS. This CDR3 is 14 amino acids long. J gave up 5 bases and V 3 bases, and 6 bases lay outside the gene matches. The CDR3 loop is CASSDPGGGTEAFF. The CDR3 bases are TGTGCCAGCAGTGACCCAGGGGGTGGGACTGAAGCTTTCTTT.

The CDR3: CASSLRGTEAFF. In nucleotides, the CDR3 is TGTGCCAGCAGCCTTAGGGGCACTGAAGCTTTCTTT. This chain joins TRBV27 and TRBJ1-1; possible D gene TRBD1, 5 bases. CDR1 and CDR2 from the germline V gene are MNHEY and SMNVEV (reference sequence). V was cut by 6 bases and J by 4 bases, with 9 bases left in between. The CDR3 is made up of 12 amino acids.

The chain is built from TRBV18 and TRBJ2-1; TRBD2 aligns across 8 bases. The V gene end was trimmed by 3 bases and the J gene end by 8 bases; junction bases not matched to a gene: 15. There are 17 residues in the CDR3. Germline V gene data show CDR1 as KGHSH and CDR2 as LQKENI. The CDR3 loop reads CASSPGSGTPWGYEQFF. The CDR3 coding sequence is TGTGCCAGCTCACCGGGTAGCGGGACCCCTTGGGGGTATGAGCAGTTCTTC.

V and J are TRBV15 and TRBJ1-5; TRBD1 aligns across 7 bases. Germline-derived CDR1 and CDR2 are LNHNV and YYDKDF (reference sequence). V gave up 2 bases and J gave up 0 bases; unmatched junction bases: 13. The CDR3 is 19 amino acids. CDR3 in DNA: TGTGCCACCAGCAGAAGGGACAGCCAGAATTATTATAGCAATCAGCCCCAGCATTTT. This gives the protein CATSRRDSQNYYSNQPQHF.

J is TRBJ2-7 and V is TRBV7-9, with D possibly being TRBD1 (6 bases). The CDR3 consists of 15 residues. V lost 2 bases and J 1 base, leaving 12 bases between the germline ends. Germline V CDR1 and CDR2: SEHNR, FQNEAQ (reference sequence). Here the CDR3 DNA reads TGTGCCAGCAGCTTAATCGCCAGGGGATCCTACGAGCAGTACTTC. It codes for CASSLIARGSYEQYF.